One and the same sample provided the 20 T cell receptor beta chains below, sequenced in a study of shared clonotypes between healthy human individuals. The table came from immunoSEQ multiplex PCR; TCRdb's copy has only in-frame clones and leaves some out. The profile shows some 790,000 clones, 55% to 80% of them singletons. The sample taken for sequencing was memory CD4+ T cells sorted from blood. The subset here: CD45RA-negative fraction. The source is a young woman in good health.

V gene TRBV7-2 combines with J gene TRBJ1-2; D is undetermined. CDR1 and CDR2 (germline): SGHTA, FQGNSA. V was clipped by 1 base and J by 2 bases, with 8 bases between them. This CDR3 is built from 14 residues. The CDR3 DNA sequence: TGTGCCAGCAGCTTAGACGGGCTCAACTATGGCTACACCTTC. The encoded protein is CASSLDGLNYGYTF.

The chain combines TRBV5-4 with TRBJ2-1; 7 bases fit TRBD1. CDR3 size: 15 residues. From germline, CDR1 is SGHNT and CDR2 YYREEE (reference sequence). The trim removed 4 bases at V and 5 bases at J, leaving 9 bases unmatched. The CDR3, as DNA: TGTGCCAGCAGCATCCCGGGGACAGACCACAATGAGCAGTTCTTC. It translates to CASSIPGTDHNEQFF.

The chain links TRBV7-2 to TRBJ1-2; tentative D call: TRBD1 (6 bases). Looked up from germline, CDR1 is SGHTA and CDR2 is FQGNSA. The V gene lost 5 bases and the J gene lost 8 bases, with 18 bases spanning the gap. This CDR3 spans 14 amino acids. This CDR3 reads CASSLKYTGSGYTF. The CDR3 bases are TGTGCCAGCAGCCTAAAGTATACAGGGAGCGGCTACACCTTC.

The chain couples TRBV7-9 to TRBJ1-5, with D tentatively TRBD1 (5 bases). Trimming removed 4 bases at V and 0 bases at J, with 19 bases between. CDR3 length: 18 amino acids. From germline, CDR1 is SEHNR and CDR2 FQNEAQ (reference sequence). CDR3 sequence reads: CASSSPATGANSNQPQHF. As DNA, the CDR3 is TGTGCCAGCAGCTCCCCTGCCACCGGGGCAAATAGCAATCAGCCCCAGCATTTT.

The chain joins TRBV4-2 to TRBJ2-2; 9 positions match TRBD1. This CDR3 has 15 amino acids. Trimming took 5 bases from V and 3 from J; bases not matched to a gene: 4. The V gene's germline CDR1 is LGHNA and CDR2 YNFKEQ. The CDR3 is CASSWDRDDTGELFF. The CDR3 region has the DNA TGTGCCAGCAGCTGGGACAGGGACGACACCGGGGAGCTGTTTTTT.

The V call is TRBV19, the J call TRBJ1-5; D gene unclear. The CDR3 is 14 amino acids. CDR1 is LNHDA and CDR2 is SQIVND in the germline V gene (reference sequence). V lost 3 bases and J 0 bases, leaving 6 bases between the germline ends. The CDR3 protein is CASSMQDSNQPQHF. CDR3 DNA: TGTGCCAGTAGTATGCAGGATAGCAATCAGCCCCAGCATTTT.

DNA for the CDR3: TGCAGCGCAACACGACTAGCGGGAGAGGGTGGCACAGATACGCAGTATTTT. This sequence encodes CSATRLAGEGGTDTQYF. The J gene is TRBJ2-3, the V gene TRBV29-1, with 12 bases matching TRBD2. CDR3 length: 17 amino acids. The J segment lost 1 base and the V segment lost 7 bases, leaving 12 bases of the junction unmatched. CDR1 is SQVTM and CDR2 is ANQGSEA in the germline V gene.

Of note for this clone: In the same sample, other DNA sequences code for this CDR3. The chain uses TRBV11-2 and TRBJ2-7; D remains ambiguous. V was pared by 5 bases and J by 3 bases, with 5 bases between. The V gene's germline CDR1 is SGHAT and CDR2 FQNNGV. There are 11 residues in the CDR3. CDR3 bases: TGTGCCAGCAGCCTACACTACGAGCAGTACTTC. Translated: CASSLHYEQYF. Drawing the rest from reference TRBV11-2 and TRBJ2-7, the complete variable domain is EAGVAQSPRYKIIEKRQSVAFWCNPISGHATLYWYQQILGQGPKLLIQFQNNGVVDDSQLPKDRFSAERLKGVDSTLKIQPAKLEDSAVYLCASSLHYEQYFGPGTRLTVT.

The sample holds a few counts of this clone. The CDR3 protein is CASSRGQGAFF. CDR3 in DNA: TGCGCCAGCAGCCGGGGGCAGGGAGCTTTCTTT. This sequence joins TRBV5-1 and TRBJ1-1; TRBD1 is a possible D gene (6 bases). The V end lost 4 bases, the J end lost 10 bases, and 11 bases lay between the germline ends. The CDR3 spans 11 residues. CDR1 is SGHRS and CDR2 is YFSETQ in the germline V gene.

This chain connects TRBV19 to TRBJ2-2; D is ambiguous. Germline-derived CDR1 and CDR2 are LNHDA and SQIVND (reference sequence). V lost 2 bases and J 6 bases, leaving 7 bases between the germline ends. CDR3 length: 13 amino acids. CDR3 sequence (DNA): TGTGCCAGTAGTATAATAGTAGCCGGGGAGCTGTTTTTT. Translation gives CASSIIVAGELFF.

This rearrangement joins TRBV19 to TRBJ2-3, with a weak D call TRBD2 (5 bases). Trimming removed 5 bases from V and 3 bases from J, with 9 bases in between. Germline values: CDR1 LNHDA, CDR2 SQIVND (reference sequence). The CDR3 is 13 residues long. This chain's CDR3 is CASSLGRTDTQYF. The CDR3 DNA sequence: TGTGCCAGTAGTCTTGGGAGAACAGATACGCAGTATTTT.

The rearrangement links TRBV11-2 to TRBJ2-1; 8 positions match TRBD2. CDR1 SGHAT and CDR2 FQNNGV come from the germline V gene. The CDR3 spans 14 residues. Trimming cost V 5 bases and J 8 bases; bases outside gene matches: 8. The CDR3 nucleotides are TGTGCCAGCAGCCAAACCTCAGCGGGAGATGAGCAGTTCTTC. As protein: CASSQTSAGDEQFF.

The chain recombines TRBV6-5 with TRBJ2-7; D could derive from TRBD1 or TRBD2 (5 bases each). Germline-derived CDR1 and CDR2 are MNHEY and SVGAGI. V gave up 5 bases and J gave up 2 bases, with 13 bases separating them. The CDR3 consists of 14 residues. Here the CDR3 DNA reads TGTGCCAGCAGTAGACGGGACGGGGCCTACGAGCAGTACTTC. This gives the protein CASSRRDGAYEQYF.

The rearrangement uses TRBV28 and TRBJ2-7; D remains ambiguous. With 6 bases removed from V and 4 bases from J, the gap between germline ends came to 19 bases. This CDR3 region has 15 residues. CDR1 and CDR2 (germline): MDHEN, SYDVKM. The CDR3 nucleotides read TGTGCCAGCAGCCAGATCTTATCCCCTGGATACGAGCAGTACTTC. It specifies CASSQILSPGYEQYF.

This clone was detected ten times or more. The rearrangement links TRBV13 to TRBJ1-2; a possible D gene is TRBD1 (6 bases). CDR3 size: 14 residues. CDR1 is PRHDT and CDR2 is FYEKMQ in the germline V gene (reference sequence). V gave up 5 bases and J gave up 7 bases, with 17 bases separating them. CDR3 protein: CASSRQGIQSGYTF. The CDR3 nucleotides read TGTGCCAGCAGCAGGCAGGGGATTCAGAGTGGCTACACCTTC. The variable domain in full, completed from reference TRBV13 and TRBJ1-2, reads AAGVIQSPRHLIKEKRETATLKCYPIPRHDTVYWYQQGPGQDPQFLISFYEKMQSDKGSIPDRFSAQQFSDYHSELNMSSLELGDSALYFCASSRQGIQSGYTFGSGTRLTVV.

This rearrangement joins TRBV6-5 to TRBJ2-4; the D gene is possibly TRBD2 (5 bases). Germline loops: CDR1 MNHEY, CDR2 SVGAGI. V shed 6 bases and J shed 7 bases, with 16 bases lying between them. The CDR3 is 14 amino acids. CDR3 nucleotide sequence: TGTGCCAGCAGCAGCACACTACGAGGGAACATTCAGTACTTC. Its protein is CASSSTLRGNIQYF.

The rearrangement uses TRBV11-2 and TRBJ1-1, with TRBD1 as a possible D gene (6 bases). Trimming took off 1 base at V and 4 bases at J, with 10 bases between the two ends. The CDR3 sequence is 14 residues long. Germline-derived CDR1 and CDR2 are SGHAT and FQNNGV. The CDR3 loop is CASSLGGRVTEAFF. The CDR3 bases are TGTGCCAGCAGCTTAGGGGGGCGGGTCACTGAAGCTTTCTTT.

V and J are TRBV14 and TRBJ2-6; weak D call: TRBD1 (6 bases). Germline CDR1 and CDR2: SGHDN and FVKESK. CDR3 length: 16 residues. V shed 6 bases and J shed 0 bases, with 12 bases lying between them. The CDR3 nucleotides read TGTGCCAGCAGTCCGAGGGGGATCTCTGGGGCCAACGTCCTGACTTTC. Protein: CASSPRGISGANVLTF.

The gene calls are TRBV27 and TRBJ2-1, with D possibly matching TRBD2 (6 bases). V lost 2 bases, J lost 0 bases, and 29 bases lay in between. Germline-derived CDR1 and CDR2 are MNHEY and SMNVEV (reference sequence). The CDR3 is made up of 22 amino acids. The CDR3 sequence is CASSLGFYVGVRRGSSYNEQFF. The CDR3 DNA is TGTGCCAGCAGTTTAGGTTTTTACGTAGGGGTGAGGCGGGGTAGCTCCTACAATGAGCAGTTCTTC.

This clone appeared once. The chain links TRBV11-1 to TRBJ2-2; D perhaps matches TRBD2 (6 bases). The V gene's germline CDR1 is SGHAT and CDR2 FQDESV (reference sequence). The CDR3 contains 16 residues. V lost 3 bases and J 1 base, leaving 12 bases between the germline ends. The CDR3 nucleotides read TGTGCCAGCAGCTTGATACTAGCTGAGAACACCGGGGAGCTGTTTTTT. It encodes CASSLILAENTGELFF.